This passage covers 16 T cell receptor beta chains from one sample sequenced in a study of T cell responses to AZD1222 COVID-19 vaccine. TCRdb's copy holds only in-frame clones and misses some; the assay was immunoSEQ multiplex PCR. The sample holds approximately 130,000 clones, about 94% seen once. Material: peripheral blood, obtained on day 0 of AZD1222 vaccination. These receptors originate from an adult in good health.

This chain connects TRBV27 to TRBJ1-2; D may be TRBD1 (5 bases). The V gene lost 2 bases and the J gene lost 8 bases, with 18 bases spanning the gap. The CDR3 is made up of 15 amino acids. The germline CDR1 and CDR2 sequences are MNHEY and SMNVEV (reference sequence). Here the CDR3 DNA reads TGTGCCAGCAGTTTAACCTCGGGGGGGTCGGGAGGCTACACCTTC. Its translation is CASSLTSGGSGGYTF.

A few counts support this clone. The chain uses TRBV5-1 and TRBJ2-2, with unresolved D. Germline CDR1 SGHRS, CDR2 YFSETQ. Trimming stripped 0 bases from V and 8 bases from J, with 5 bases between. This CDR3 region has 12 residues. CDR3 nucleotide sequence: TGCGCCAGCAGCTTGGACGCTGGGGAGCTGTTTTTT. This codes for CASSLDAGELFF. Full variable domain (missing parts from reference TRBV5-1 and TRBJ2-2): KAGVTQTPRYLIKTRGQQVTLSCSPISGHRSVSWYQQTPGQGLQFLFEYFSETQRNKGNFPGRFSGRQFSNSRSEMNVSTLELGDSALYLCASSLDAGELFFGEGSRLTVL.

V usage is TRBV25-1 and J usage is TRBJ2-6; TRBD2 matches 14 bases. Trimming at V came to 3 bases and at J to 2 bases, leaving 3 bases not matched to a gene. The CDR3 length is 18 residues. The germline gives CDR1 MGHDK, CDR2 SYGVNS. This chain's CDR3 is CASSETSGGATGANVLTF. Written as DNA, the CDR3 is TGTGCCAGCAGTGAGACTAGCGGGGGGGCCACTGGGGCCAACGTCCTGACTTTC.

This sequence joins TRBV7-9 and TRBJ1-1, with D uncertain. Germline-derived CDR1 and CDR2 are SEHNR and FQNEAQ (reference sequence). This CDR3 contains 12 residues. Trimming removed 5 bases at V and 0 bases at J, with 4 bases between. The CDR3 DNA reads as TGTGCCAGCAGCCCCCTGAACACTGAAGCTTTCTTT. Its translation is CASSPLNTEAFF.

The chain couples TRBV6-6 to TRBJ1-2; TRBD1 might be the D (6 bases). V was cut by 8 bases and J by 4 bases, with 8 bases left in between. Per the germline V gene, CDR1 is MNHNY and CDR2 is SVGAGI (reference sequence). The length of the CDR3 is 11 residues. The CDR3 is CASWGAYGYTF. In DNA form, the CDR3 reads TGTGCCAGCTGGGGGGCCTATGGCTACACCTTC.

The rearrangement links TRBV7-8 to TRBJ2-3; TRBD2 might be the D (6 bases). Trimming pared 3 bases from V and 8 bases from J, leaving 21 bases between. CDR3 size: 16 residues. Germline V gives CDR1 SGHVS, CDR2 FQNEAQ. The CDR3 loop is CASSLRGGGVRGTQYF. The CDR3 region has the DNA TGTGCCAGCAGCTTGCGGGGCGGCGGGGTCCGGGGTACGCAGTATTTT.

This chain joins TRBV2 and TRBJ2-2; D is uncertain. V was clipped by 3 bases and J by 4 bases, with 3 bases between them. Germline V gene data show CDR1 as SNHLY and CDR2 as FYNNEI. This CDR3 is built from 12 residues. The CDR3 DNA reads as TGTGCCAGCAGTGACAGCACCGGGGAGCTGTTTTTT. Residues: CASSDSTGELFF.

This rearrangement joins TRBV9 to TRBJ1-5, with D uncertain. Germline V lookup: CDR1 SGDLS, CDR2 YYNGEE. Trimming took 2 bases from V and 2 from J, leaving 11 bases between them. This CDR3 contains 15 residues. The CDR3 reads CASSVGGFGNQPQHF. The CDR3 coding sequence is TGTGCCAGCAGCGTGGGAGGGTTTGGCAATCAGCCCCAGCATTTT.

J is TRBJ1-6 and V is TRBV27; 9 nucleotides line up with TRBD1. The CDR3 runs 14 residues. V lost 5 bases to trimming and J lost 9 bases; unmatched junction nucleotides: 5. Germline CDR1 reads MNHEY; CDR2 reads SMNVEV (reference sequence). CDR3 residues: CASSRDRVGSPLHF. Written as DNA, the CDR3 is TGTGCCAGCAGTCGGGACAGGGTTGGTTCACCCCTCCACTTT.

This clone showed up just once. The chain carries TRBV6-1 and TRBJ1-4, with 7 bases lining up with TRBD1. Trimming cost V 0 bases and J 8 bases; bases outside gene matches: 9. The CDR3 has 16 amino acids. CDR1 is MNHNS and CDR2 is SASEGT in the germline V gene. In DNA, the CDR3 is TGTGCCAGCAGTGAAGCCTCCGGGACAGTTTTGGAAAAACTGTTTTTT. This translates into CASSEASGTVLEKLFF.

CDR3 sequence (DNA): TGTGCCAGAAGCGGGGGACAGAAAAAACTCCAGCCCCAGCATTTT. Amino acids: CARSGGQKKLQPQHF. The chain recombines TRBV5-3 with TRBJ1-5; 7 bases align to TRBD1. TRBV5-3 is reported as an ORF; its role is uncertain. The CDR3 sequence is 15 residues long. V lost 4 bases and J lost 7; bases outside the gene matches: 11.

J is TRBJ1-2 and V is TRBV10-3; 7 bases map to TRBD1. The V segment lost 2 bases and the J segment 5 bases; nucleotides outside the gene matches: 11. There are 16 residues in the CDR3. Germline V gene data show CDR1 as ENHRY and CDR2 as SYGVKD. For the CDR3, the DNA is TGTGCCATCAGTGAGATTAGGGGACAGATGAGGTATGGCTACACCTTC. It encodes CAISEIRGQMRYGYTF.

The chain employs TRBV12-3 or TRBV12-4 and TRBJ1-2; D remains ambiguous. The CDR3 is 12 amino acids. The V and J ends lost 7 bases and 4 bases respectively, with 10 bases between them. CDR3 protein: CASTGTPYGYTF. CDR3 in DNA: TGTGCCAGCACCGGAACCCCCTATGGCTACACCTTC.

This sequence joins TRBV19 and TRBJ1-6, with D tentatively TRBD1 (5 bases). Per germline, CDR1 LNHDA and CDR2 SQIVND (reference sequence). CDR3 length equals 14 residues. V was trimmed by 7 bases and J by 14 bases, leaving 21 bases between them. CDR3 in DNA: TGTGCCAGTACCCCGATCCTAGGGGCACGGACCCTCCACTTT. Translated, it gives CASTPILGARTLHF.

The chain uses TRBV13 and TRBJ1-2; TRBD1 might be the D (6 bases). There are 14 residues in the CDR3. V gave up 5 bases and J gave up 4 bases, with 14 bases separating them. Germline V gene lookup returns CDR1 PRHDT and CDR2 FYEKMQ (reference sequence). The CDR3 DNA reads TGTGCCAGCAGCCGCGCTGGGACATCCTATGGCTACACCTTC. Translation: CASSRAGTSYGYTF. The full variable domain, in which reference TRBV13 and TRBJ1-2 provide the parts outside the CDR3, is AAGVIQSPRHLIKEKRETATLKCYPIPRHDTVYWYQQGPGQDPQFLISFYEKMQSDKGSIPDRFSAQQFSDYHSELNMSSLELGDSALYFCASSRAGTSYGYTFGSGTRLTVV.

The gene calls are TRBV29-1 and TRBJ1-1; D call uncertain. From germline, CDR1 is SQVTM and CDR2 ANQGSEA. The CDR3 sequence is 13 residues long. Trimming took 4 bases from V and 4 from J, leaving 13 bases between them. CDR3 nucleotides: TGCAGCGTTGTCGGCCAGTACGGCACTGAAGCTTTCTTT. Translation: CSVVGQYGTEAFF.